These 29 T cell receptor beta chains originate from one sample sequenced in a study of OX40 agonist ivuxolimab in advanced cancers. Measured with immunoSEQ multiplex PCR; TCRdb has only the in-frame clones, and not every one. The data hold 40,000 to 50,000 clones, with 85% observed a single time. The specimen was CD4+ or CD8+ T cells sorted from blood, collected in a trial of the OX40 agonist ivuxolimab. All receptors derive from an adult with an advanced solid tumor such as melanoma, head and neck, liver or kidney cancer.

This clone has just one count. The chain is built from TRBV28 and TRBJ2-7; D not certain. The germline V and J ends were trimmed by 6 bases and 1 base, with 7 bases remaining between them. CDR3 length equals 12 residues. Looked up from germline, CDR1 is MDHEN and CDR2 is SYDVKM. This chain's CDR3 is CASSRWSYEQYF. CDR3 in DNA: TGTGCCAGCAGCCGCTGGTCCTACGAGCAGTACTTC.

The chain joins TRBV7-2 to TRBJ1-2; 8 positions agree with TRBD1. The V gene end was trimmed by 6 bases and the J gene end by 4 bases; junction bases not matched to a gene: 4. CDR1 and CDR2 (germline): SGHTA, FQGNSA. CDR3 length equals 13 residues. The CDR3 loop is CASRGQGSYGYTF. The CDR3 DNA is TGTGCCAGCAGAGGACAGGGTAGCTATGGCTACACCTTC. Full variable domain (rest looked up from reference TRBV7-2 and TRBJ1-2): GAGVSQSPSNKVTEKGKDVELRCDPISGHTALYWYRQSLGQGLEFLIYFQGNSAPDKSGLPSDRFSAERTGGSVSTLTIQRTQQEDSAVYLCASRGQGSYGYTFGSGTRLTVV.

The rearrangement joins TRBV7-3 to TRBJ2-3, with unresolved D. The CDR3 is 14 amino acids. Germline loops: CDR1 SGHTA, CDR2 FQGTGA. Trimming removed 2 bases from V and 2 bases from J, with 8 bases in between. CDR3: CASSLVGDTDTQYF. The CDR3 coding sequence is TGTGCCAGCAGCTTAGTTGGAGACACAGATACGCAGTATTTT. The whole variable domain, filled in from reference TRBV7-3 and TRBJ2-3, reads GAGVSQTPSNKVTEKGKYVELRCDPISGHTALYWYRQSLGQGPEFLIYFQGTGAADDSGLPNDRFFAVRPEGSVSTLKIQRTERGDSAVYLCASSLVGDTDTQYFGPGTRLTVL.

The gene calls are TRBV2 and TRBJ1-5; D uncertain. V lost 6 bases, J lost 8 bases, and 14 bases lay in between. Germline loops: CDR1 SNHLY, CDR2 FYNNEI. The CDR3 totals 13 residues. Here the CDR3 reads CASRRSLGKPQHF. The CDR3 DNA reads TGTGCCAGCAGGAGGAGCCTAGGGAAGCCCCAGCATTTT.

V is TRBV5-4 and J is TRBJ1-3; no reliable D call. V was shortened by 2 bases and J by 0 bases, with 6 bases between the two germline ends. Germline assignment: CDR1 SGHNT and CDR2 YYREEE (reference sequence). The CDR3 is made up of 14 amino acids. DNA of the CDR3: TGTGCCAGCAGCTTTTCGGGCTCTGGAAACACCATATATTTT. Protein sequence: CASSFSGSGNTIYF.

This clone occurred a few times. V gene TRBV7-2 combines with J gene TRBJ1-1; a possible D gene is TRBD1 (5 bases). The V end lost 1 base, the J end lost 4 bases, and 16 bases lay between the germline ends. Germline CDR1 reads SGHTA; CDR2 reads FQGNSA. CDR3 size: 16 residues. CDR3 residues: CASSLGLIRQGTEAFF. CDR3 sequence (DNA): TGTGCCAGCAGCTTAGGACTTATAAGGCAGGGCACTGAAGCTTTCTTT.

This clone was seen a few times. The junction and the germline gene differ at one end; a read error may be behind it. The rearrangement uses TRBV13 and TRBJ2-7; 8 nucleotides match TRBD2. The CDR3 totals 14 residues. Germline loops: CDR1 PRHDT, CDR2 FYEKMQ (reference sequence). CDR3 DNA: TGTGCCAGCAGTTTAGCGGGAACAGACTACGAGCAGTACTTC. It encodes CASSLAGTDYEQYF.

V usage is TRBV11-2 and J usage is TRBJ1-1; the D is unclear. The CDR3 is 12 amino acids. Trimming removed 7 bases from V and 1 base from J, with 7 bases in between. Germline V gene data show CDR1 as SGHAT and CDR2 as FQNNGV. Written as DNA, the CDR3 is TGTGCCAGCACTCACACGAACACTGAAGCTTTCTTT. Encoded protein: CASTHTNTEAFF.

V is TRBV27 and J is TRBJ1-5; D is perhaps TRBD1 (5 bases). Trimming shortened V by 7 bases and J by 1 base, and 14 bases separated the two germline ends. The CDR3 is made up of 15 amino acids. CDR1 and CDR2 from the germline V gene are MNHEY and SMNVEV (reference sequence). CDR3 protein: CASTPGPASNQPQHF. CDR3 in DNA: TGTGCCAGCACCCCGGGGCCGGCGAGCAATCAGCCCCAGCATTTT.

The rearrangement uses TRBV11-2 and TRBJ2-3; D might be TRBD1 (5 bases). V lost 0 bases, J lost 7 bases, and 8 bases lay in between. CDR3 length: 13 residues. Germline-derived CDR1 and CDR2 are SGHAT and FQNNGV. DNA of the CDR3: TGTGCCAGCAGCTTAGAACAGGCGAATACGCAGTATTTT. Translated: CASSLEQANTQYF.

The V call is TRBV7-3, the J call TRBJ2-3; the D gene is possibly TRBD2 (5 bases). V was clipped by 5 bases and J by 2 bases, with 11 bases between them. CDR3 length: 14 residues. Germline CDR1 reads SGHTA; CDR2 reads FQGTGA. The CDR3 reads CASSPQRSTDTQYF. The CDR3 DNA sequence: TGTGCCAGCAGCCCTCAGCGGTCCACAGATACGCAGTATTTT.

This clone was detected only once. V is TRBV6-6 and J is TRBJ2-7, with D uncertain. The CDR3 is 13 amino acids. Germline CDR1 reads MNHNY; CDR2 reads SVGAGI (reference sequence). Trimming stripped 0 bases from V and 4 bases from J, with 7 bases between. The CDR3 here is CASSYSDLYEQYF. In nucleotides, the CDR3 is TGTGCCAGCAGTTACTCGGACCTGTACGAGCAGTACTTC.

The chain uses TRBV5-6 and TRBJ2-5; tentatively, D is TRBD1 (6 bases). Gene TRBJ2-7 matches the end of the DNA better, so the J call may be wrong. The CDR3 contains 14 residues. CDR1 and CDR2 (germline): SGHDT, YYEEEE. CDR3 region: CASSFHPGAYEQYF. The CDR3, as DNA: TGTGCCAGCAGCTTCCACCCAGGGGCCTACGAGCAGTACTTC.

This rearrangement joins TRBV28 to TRBJ2-1; tentative D call: TRBD2 (6 bases). V was pared by 5 bases and J by 5 bases, with 13 bases between. In germline, CDR1 is MDHEN, CDR2 SYDVKM. The CDR3 is 14 amino acids. The CDR3 coding sequence is TGTGCCAGCAGTCGGCGGAGGGGTGACAATGAGCAGTTCTTC. The encoded protein is CASSRRRGDNEQFF.

This clone was counted once. V and J are TRBV13 and TRBJ2-1; no definite D call. Germline V CDR1 and CDR2: PRHDT, FYEKMQ (reference sequence). The CDR3 is 15 amino acids. Between the trimmed V and J ends, which lost 4 bases and 1 base, there was a span of 11 bases. The CDR3 bases are TGTGCCAGCAGCTCCGCTAGTGTGTCCTACAATGAGCAGTTCTTC. It translates to CASSSASVSYNEQFF.

This clone came up once. This sequence joins TRBV7-6 and TRBJ1-3; the D is unclear. CDR1 is SGHVS and CDR2 is FNYEAQ in the germline V gene. Trimming stripped 1 base from V and 2 bases from J, with 12 bases between. The CDR3 sequence is 16 residues long. DNA of the CDR3: TGTGCCAGCAGCTTAGAAAGAGGGCTCACTGGAAACACCATATATTTT. Protein product: CASSLERGLTGNTIYF.

The CDR3 here is CASSFAGNTGELFF. CDR3 DNA sequence: TGTGCCAGCAGCTTTGCAGGAAACACCGGGGAGCTGTTTTTT. V is TRBV7-8 and J is TRBJ2-2; no clear D. Trimming cost V 3 bases and J 2 bases, with 7 bases left between them. The CDR3 spans 14 residues. CDR1 is SGHVS, CDR2 FQNEAQ, per germline.

J is TRBJ1-1 and V is TRBV5-4; D perhaps matches TRBD1 (5 bases). Germline lookup yields CDR1 SGHNT and CDR2 YYREEE (reference sequence). Trimming took 2 bases from V and 1 from J, leaving 9 bases between them. The CDR3 covers 14 residues. CDR3 bases: TGTGCCAGCAGCTTTTTCGGGGGGAACACTGAAGCTTTCTTT. Residues: CASSFFGGNTEAFF.

The J gene is TRBJ2-6, the V gene TRBV6-5; D remains ambiguous. This CDR3 is 15 amino acids long. The germline V gene encodes CDR1 MNHEY and CDR2 SVGAGI. V lost 6 bases, J lost 4 bases, and 13 bases lay in between. Here the CDR3 reads CASSTRKAGANVLTF. The CDR3 DNA reads as TGTGCCAGCAGCACCCGTAAGGCCGGGGCCAACGTCCTGACTTTC.

The chain uses TRBV6-5 and TRBJ2-1; no definite D call. Deletions cut 6 bases from V and 1 base from J, with 10 bases between. CDR3 length: 14 amino acids. Per the germline V gene, CDR1 is MNHEY and CDR2 is SVGAGI. CDR3 bases: TGTGCCAGCAGCTATGACTTATCCTACAATGAGCAGTTCTTC. This translates into CASSYDLSYNEQFF.

The genes are TRBV15 and TRBJ2-3; D not resolved. Trimming stripped 5 bases from V and 7 bases from J, with 13 bases between. The CDR3 is made up of 13 amino acids. The V gene's germline CDR1 is LNHNV and CDR2 YYDKDF (reference sequence). The CDR3 reads CATSFNHKNTQYF. CDR3 sequence (DNA): TGTGCCACCAGCTTCAACCACAAAAATACGCAGTATTTT. Using reference TRBV15 and TRBJ2-3 for the parts outside the CDR3, the full variable domain is DAMVIQNPRYQVTQFGKPVTLSCSQTLNHNVMYWYQQKSSQAPKLLFHYYDKDFNNEADTPDNFQSRRPNTSFCFLDIRSPGLGDTAMYLCATSFNHKNTQYFGPGTRLTVL.

The rearrangement joins TRBV28 to TRBJ2-7; 13 positions agree with TRBD2. V gave up 6 bases and J gave up 2 bases; unmatched junction bases: 4. Germline loops: CDR1 MDHEN, CDR2 SYDVKM. The CDR3 runs to 15 residues. The CDR3 DNA follows: TGTGCCAGCAGGCCCGGACTAGCGGGAGCCTACGAGCAGTACTTC. This sequence encodes CASRPGLAGAYEQYF.

Concerning this clone: Different DNA sequences within this sample yield the same CDR3. The chain is built from TRBV10-3 and TRBJ1-5, with D unclear. This CDR3 contains 13 residues. Germline CDR1 reads ENHRY; CDR2 reads SYGVKD. V lost 6 bases, J lost 0 bases, and 6 bases lay in between. Written as DNA, the CDR3 is TGTGCCATCAGAGAATATAGCAATCAGCCCCAGCATTTT. Translated: CAIREYSNQPQHF.

The CDR3 sequence: CASSSGASNEKLFF. The CDR3, as DNA: TGTGCCAGCAGCTCAGGGGCCTCAAATGAAAAACTGTTTTTT. The rearrangement joins TRBV6-1 to TRBJ1-4, with D perhaps matching TRBD1 (6 bases). Germline CDR1 and CDR2: MNHNS and SASEGT. CDR3 length: 14 amino acids. The V and J ends lost 6 bases and 5 bases respectively, with 13 bases between them.

V gene TRBV2 combines with J gene TRBJ1-2; 7 nucleotides align to TRBD1. Germline V gene sequence: CDR1 SNHLY, CDR2 FYNNEI. With 10 bases clipped from V and 8 bases from J, the junction kept 7 bases outside the gene matches. This CDR3 has 11 amino acids. For the CDR3, the DNA is TGTGCCATAGGGGGCGCGAGCGGCTACACCTTC. This codes for CAIGGASGYTF. Using reference TRBV2 and TRBJ1-2 for the parts outside the CDR3, the full variable domain is EPEVTQTPSHQVTQMGQEVILRCVPISNHLYFYWYRQILGQKVEFLVSFYNNEISEKSEIFDDQFSVERPDGSNFTLKIRSTKLEDSAMYFCAIGGASGYTFGSGTRLTVV.

About this clone itself: A junction end diverges from the germline sequence, so it may reflect a read error. The CDR3 region has the DNA TGTGCTAGCAGCTCGACCGGGACAGGACTCAACAATGAGCAGTTCTTC. Its translation is CASSSTGTGLNNEQFF. The chain is built from TRBV7-7 and TRBJ2-1, with TRBD1 identical over 8 bases. The germline V gene has CDR1 SSHAT and CDR2 FNYEAQ (reference sequence). The CDR3 has 16 amino acids.

The chain has TRBV28 and TRBJ2-7; the D is unclear. This CDR3 is 14 amino acids long. V was cut by 5 bases and J by 3 bases, with 14 bases left in between. Germline lookup yields CDR1 MDHEN and CDR2 SYDVKM. DNA of the CDR3: TGTGCCAGCAGTGTTACGGGTGGGGACTACGAGCAGTACTTC. Encoded protein: CASSVTGGDYEQYF.

V usage is TRBV27 and J usage is TRBJ2-2; D may correspond to TRBD1 or TRBD2 (5 bases each). V lost 6 bases and J 2 bases, leaving 16 bases between the germline ends. Germline V gene sequence: CDR1 MNHEY, CDR2 SMNVEV (reference sequence). The CDR3 covers 16 residues. CDR3 DNA sequence: TGTGCCAGCAGATCAACCGGGACGGGAAACACCGGGGAGCTGTTTTTT. This gives the protein CASRSTGTGNTGELFF.

V gene TRBV5-4 combines with J gene TRBJ2-1; the D gene is possibly TRBD2 (6 bases). Per the germline V gene, CDR1 is SGHNT and CDR2 is YYREEE (reference sequence). V was pared by 2 bases and J by 0 bases, with 9 bases between. CDR3 size: 15 residues. The CDR3 nucleotides are TGTGCCAGCAGCTTCGGGAGCGTCTCCTACAATGAGCAGTTCTTC. Its translation: CASSFGSVSYNEQFF.